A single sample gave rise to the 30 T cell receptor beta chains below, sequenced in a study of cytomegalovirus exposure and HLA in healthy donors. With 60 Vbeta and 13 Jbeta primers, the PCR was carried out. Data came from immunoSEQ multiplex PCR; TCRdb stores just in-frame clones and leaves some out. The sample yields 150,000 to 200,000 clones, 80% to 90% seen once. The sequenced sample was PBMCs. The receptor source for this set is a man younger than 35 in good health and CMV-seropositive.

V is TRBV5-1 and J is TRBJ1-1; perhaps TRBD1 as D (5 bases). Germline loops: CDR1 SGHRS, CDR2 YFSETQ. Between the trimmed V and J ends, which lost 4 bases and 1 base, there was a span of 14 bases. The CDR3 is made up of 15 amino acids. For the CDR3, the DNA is TGCGCCAGCAGCGATCCGGGACTGCCGAACACTGAAGCTTTCTTT. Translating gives CASSDPGLPNTEAFF. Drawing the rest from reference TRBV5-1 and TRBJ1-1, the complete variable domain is KAGVTQTPRYLIKTRGQQVTLSCSPISGHRSVSWYQQTPGQGLQFLFEYFSETQRNKGNFPGRFSGRQFSNSRSEMNVSTLELGDSALYLCASSDPGLPNTEAFFGQGTRLTVV.

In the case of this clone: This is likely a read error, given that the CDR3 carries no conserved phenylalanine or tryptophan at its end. The CDR3 spells CASSLERPGGGNQPQHS. The CDR3 DNA reads TGTGCCAGCAGCTTAGAGCGCCCGGGAGGCGGCAATCAGCCCCAGCATTCT. V usage is TRBV7-6 and J usage is TRBJ1-5; no firm D call. Germline-derived CDR1 and CDR2 are SGHVS and FNYEAQ. With 1 base removed from V and 2 bases from J, the gap between germline ends came to 15 bases. The CDR3 runs 17 residues.

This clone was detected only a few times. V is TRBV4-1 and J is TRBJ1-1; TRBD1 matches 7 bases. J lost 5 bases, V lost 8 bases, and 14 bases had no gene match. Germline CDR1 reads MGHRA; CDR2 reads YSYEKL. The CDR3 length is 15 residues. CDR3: CASVLRQGGGTEAFF. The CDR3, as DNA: TGCGCCAGCGTCCTGAGACAGGGCGGAGGAACTGAAGCTTTCTTT.

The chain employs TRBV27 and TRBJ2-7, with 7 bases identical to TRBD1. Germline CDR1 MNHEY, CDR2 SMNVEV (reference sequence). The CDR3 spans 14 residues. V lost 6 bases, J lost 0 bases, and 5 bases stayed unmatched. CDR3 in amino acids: CASRTGTASYEQYF. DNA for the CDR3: TGTGCCAGCAGGACCGGGACAGCCTCCTACGAGCAGTACTTC.

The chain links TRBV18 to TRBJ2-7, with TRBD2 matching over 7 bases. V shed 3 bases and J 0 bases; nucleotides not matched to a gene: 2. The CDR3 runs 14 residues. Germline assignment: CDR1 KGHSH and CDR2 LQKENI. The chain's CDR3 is CASSPGGSSYEQYF. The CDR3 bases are TGTGCCAGCTCACCCGGCGGGAGCTCCTACGAGCAGTACTTC. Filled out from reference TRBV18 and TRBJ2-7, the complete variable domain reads NAGVMQNPRHLVRRRGQEARLRCSPMKGHSHVYWYRQLPEEGLKFMVYLQKENIIDESGMPKERFSAEFPKEGPSILRIQQVVRGDSAAYFCASSPGGSSYEQYFGPGTRLTVT.

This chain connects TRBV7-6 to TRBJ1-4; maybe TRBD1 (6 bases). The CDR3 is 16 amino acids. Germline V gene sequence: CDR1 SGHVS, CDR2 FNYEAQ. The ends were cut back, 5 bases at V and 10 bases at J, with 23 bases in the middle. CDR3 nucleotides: TGTGCCAGCAGCCAAGGGTCGGGACATCTTATGGGAAAACTGTTTTTT. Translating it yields CASSQGSGHLMGKLFF.

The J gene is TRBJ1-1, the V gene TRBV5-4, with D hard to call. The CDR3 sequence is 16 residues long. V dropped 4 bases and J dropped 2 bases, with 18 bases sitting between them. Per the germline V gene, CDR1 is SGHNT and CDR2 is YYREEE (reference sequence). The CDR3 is CASSPAGGLSNTEAFF. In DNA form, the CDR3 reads TGTGCCAGCAGCCCTGCTGGCGGCCTCAGTAACACTGAAGCTTTCTTT.

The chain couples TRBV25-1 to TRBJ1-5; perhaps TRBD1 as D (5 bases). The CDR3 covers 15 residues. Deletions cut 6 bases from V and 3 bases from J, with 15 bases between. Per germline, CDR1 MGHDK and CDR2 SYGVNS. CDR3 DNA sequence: TGTGCCAGCAGCCCTGCAGGGTGGAACAATCAGCCCCAGCATTTT. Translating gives CASSPAGWNNQPQHF.

In DNA, the CDR3 is TGCGCCAGCAGCCCTAGACAGGGGTTACCCTATGGCTACACCTTC. Amino acids: CASSPRQGLPYGYTF. The chain has TRBV5-1 and TRBJ1-2; 8 bases match TRBD1. Germline V gene data show CDR1 as SGHRS and CDR2 as YFSETQ. V dropped 4 bases and J dropped 4; count of bases not matched to a gene: 9. CDR3 length: 15 amino acids. The full variable domain, rest sourced from reference TRBV5-1 and TRBJ1-2, is KAGVTQTPRYLIKTRGQQVTLSCSPISGHRSVSWYQQTPGQGLQFLFEYFSETQRNKGNFPGRFSGRQFSNSRSEMNVSTLELGDSALYLCASSPRQGLPYGYTFGSGTRLTVV.

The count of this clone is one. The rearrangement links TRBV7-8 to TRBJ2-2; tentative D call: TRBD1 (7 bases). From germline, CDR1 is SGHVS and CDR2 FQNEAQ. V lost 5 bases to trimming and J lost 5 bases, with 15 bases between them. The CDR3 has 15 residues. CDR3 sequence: CASSGRDRRTGELFF. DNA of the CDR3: TGTGCCAGCAGCGGGCGGGACAGAAGAACCGGGGAGCTGTTTTTT. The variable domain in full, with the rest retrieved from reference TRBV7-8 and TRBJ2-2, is GAGVSQSPRYKVAKRGQDVALRCDPISGHVSLFWYQQALGQGPEFLTYFQNEAQLDKSGLPSDRFFAERPEGSVSTLKIQRTQQEDSAVYLCASSGRDRRTGELFFGEGSRLTVL.

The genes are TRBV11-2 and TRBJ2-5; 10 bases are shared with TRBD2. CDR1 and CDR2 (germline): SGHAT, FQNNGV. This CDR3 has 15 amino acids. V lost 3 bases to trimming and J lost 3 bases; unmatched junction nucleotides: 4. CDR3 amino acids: CASSFLAGEKETQYF. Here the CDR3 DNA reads TGTGCCAGCAGCTTTCTAGCGGGGGAGAAAGAGACCCAGTACTTC. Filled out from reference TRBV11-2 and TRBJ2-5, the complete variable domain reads EAGVAQSPRYKIIEKRQSVAFWCNPISGHATLYWYQQILGQGPKLLIQFQNNGVVDDSQLPKDRFSAERLKGVDSTLKIQPAKLEDSAVYLCASSFLAGEKETQYFGPGTRLLVL.

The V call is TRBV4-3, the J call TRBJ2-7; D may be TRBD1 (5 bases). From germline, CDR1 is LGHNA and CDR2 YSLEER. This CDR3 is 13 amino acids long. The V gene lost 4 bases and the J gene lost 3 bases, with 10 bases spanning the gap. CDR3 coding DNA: TGCGCCAGCAGCCTTAGGGGTGGCTACGAGCAGTACTTC. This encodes CASSLRGGYEQYF.

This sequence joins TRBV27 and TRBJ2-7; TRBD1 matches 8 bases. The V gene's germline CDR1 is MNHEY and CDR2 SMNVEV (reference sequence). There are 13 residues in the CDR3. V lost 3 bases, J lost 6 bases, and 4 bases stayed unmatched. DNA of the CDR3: TGTGCCAGCAGTTTGGGGACAGGTCTCGAGCAGTACTTC. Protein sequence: CASSLGTGLEQYF.

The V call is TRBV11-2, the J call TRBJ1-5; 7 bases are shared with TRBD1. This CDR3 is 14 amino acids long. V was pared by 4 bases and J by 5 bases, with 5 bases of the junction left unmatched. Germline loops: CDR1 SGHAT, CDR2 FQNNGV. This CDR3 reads CASSSGQADQPQHF. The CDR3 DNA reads TGTGCCAGCAGCTCTGGACAGGCCGATCAGCCCCAGCATTTT.

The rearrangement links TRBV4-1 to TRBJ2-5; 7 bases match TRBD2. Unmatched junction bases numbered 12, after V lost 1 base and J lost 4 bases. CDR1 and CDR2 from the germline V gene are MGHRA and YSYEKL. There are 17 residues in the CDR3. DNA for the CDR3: TGCGCCAGCAGCCAAGTTCTGGGGGGGACGGCAGGAGAGACCCAGTACTTC. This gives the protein CASSQVLGGTAGETQYF.

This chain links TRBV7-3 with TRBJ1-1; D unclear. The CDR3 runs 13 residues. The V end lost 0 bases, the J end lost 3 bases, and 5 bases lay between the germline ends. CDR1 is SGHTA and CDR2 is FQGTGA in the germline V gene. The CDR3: CASSLTADTEAFF. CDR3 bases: TGTGCCAGCAGCTTAACTGCGGACACTGAAGCTTTCTTT.

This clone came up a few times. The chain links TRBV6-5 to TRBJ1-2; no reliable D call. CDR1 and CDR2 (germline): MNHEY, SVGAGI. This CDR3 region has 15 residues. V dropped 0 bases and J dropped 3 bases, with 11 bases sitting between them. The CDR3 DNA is TGTGCCAGCAGTTACTCTGGGAGAATCGACTATGGCTACACCTTC. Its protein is CASSYSGRIDYGYTF.

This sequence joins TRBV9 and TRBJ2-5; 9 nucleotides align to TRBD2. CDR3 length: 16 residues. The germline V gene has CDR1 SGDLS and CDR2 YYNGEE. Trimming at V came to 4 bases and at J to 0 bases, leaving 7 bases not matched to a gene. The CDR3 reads CASSPQWTSDQETQYF. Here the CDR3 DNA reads TGTGCCAGCAGCCCTCAGTGGACTAGCGACCAAGAGACCCAGTACTTC.

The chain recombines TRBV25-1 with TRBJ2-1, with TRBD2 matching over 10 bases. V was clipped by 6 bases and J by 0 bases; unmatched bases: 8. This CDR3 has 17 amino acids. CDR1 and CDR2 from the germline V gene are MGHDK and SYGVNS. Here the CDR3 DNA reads TGTGCCAGCAGGGCTAGCGGGGGCCCCAGCTCCTACAATGAGCAGTTCTTC. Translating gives CASRASGGPSSYNEQFF.

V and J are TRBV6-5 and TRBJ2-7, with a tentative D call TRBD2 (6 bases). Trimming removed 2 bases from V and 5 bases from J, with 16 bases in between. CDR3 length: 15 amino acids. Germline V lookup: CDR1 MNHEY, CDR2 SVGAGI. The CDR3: CASSYLAGSSNEQYF. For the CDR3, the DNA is TGTGCCAGCAGTTACCTCGCGGGGTCTTCCAACGAGCAGTACTTC.

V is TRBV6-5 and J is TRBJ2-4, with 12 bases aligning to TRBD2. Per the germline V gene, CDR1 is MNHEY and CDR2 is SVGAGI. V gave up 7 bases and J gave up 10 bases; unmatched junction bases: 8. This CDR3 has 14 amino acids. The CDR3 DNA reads TGTGCCAGCAAAGGACTAGCGGGGCCCATGATTCAGTACTTC. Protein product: CASKGLAGPMIQYF.

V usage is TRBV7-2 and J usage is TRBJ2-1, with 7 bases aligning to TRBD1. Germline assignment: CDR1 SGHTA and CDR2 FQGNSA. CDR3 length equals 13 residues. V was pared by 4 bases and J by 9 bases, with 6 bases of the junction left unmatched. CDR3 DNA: TGTGCCAGCAGCTCCAGGACAGGACTTGAGCAGTTCTTC. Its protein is CASSSRTGLEQFF.

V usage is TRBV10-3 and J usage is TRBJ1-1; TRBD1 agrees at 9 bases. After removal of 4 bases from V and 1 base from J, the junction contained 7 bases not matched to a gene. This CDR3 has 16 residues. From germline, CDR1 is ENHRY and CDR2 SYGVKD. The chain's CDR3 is CAISALGQGQNTEAFF. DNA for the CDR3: TGTGCCATCAGTGCTCTGGGACAGGGTCAGAACACTGAAGCTTTCTTT.

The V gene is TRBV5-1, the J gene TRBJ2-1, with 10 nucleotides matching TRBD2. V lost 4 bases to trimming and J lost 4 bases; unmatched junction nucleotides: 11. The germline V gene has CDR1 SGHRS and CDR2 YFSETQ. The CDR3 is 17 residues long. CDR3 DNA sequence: TGCGCCAGCAGCCCGGAGGGTCCTAGCGGGGGATACAATGAGCAGTTCTTC. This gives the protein CASSPEGPSGGYNEQFF. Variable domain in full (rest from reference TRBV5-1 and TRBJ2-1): KAGVTQTPRYLIKTRGQQVTLSCSPISGHRSVSWYQQTPGQGLQFLFEYFSETQRNKGNFPGRFSGRQFSNSRSEMNVSTLELGDSALYLCASSPEGPSGGYNEQFFGPGTRLTVL.

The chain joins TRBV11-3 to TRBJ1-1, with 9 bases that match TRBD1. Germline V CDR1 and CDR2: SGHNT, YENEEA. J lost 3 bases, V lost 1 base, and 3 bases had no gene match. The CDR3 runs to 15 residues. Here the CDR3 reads CASSLGGQGYTEAFF. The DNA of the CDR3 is TGTGCCAGCAGCTTAGGTGGACAGGGGTACACTGAAGCTTTCTTT.

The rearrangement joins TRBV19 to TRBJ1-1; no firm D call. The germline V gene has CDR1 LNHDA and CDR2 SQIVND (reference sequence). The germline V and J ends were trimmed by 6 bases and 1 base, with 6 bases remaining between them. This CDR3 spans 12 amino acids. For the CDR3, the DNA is TGTGCCAGTAGCGCGGGGAACACTGAAGCTTTCTTT. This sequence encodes CASSAGNTEAFF.

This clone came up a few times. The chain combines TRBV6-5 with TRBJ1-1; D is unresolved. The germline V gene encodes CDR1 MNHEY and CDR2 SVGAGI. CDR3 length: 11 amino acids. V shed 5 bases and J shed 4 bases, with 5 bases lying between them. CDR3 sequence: CASSGRTEAFF. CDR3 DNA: TGTGCCAGCAGTGGGCGCACTGAAGCTTTCTTT.

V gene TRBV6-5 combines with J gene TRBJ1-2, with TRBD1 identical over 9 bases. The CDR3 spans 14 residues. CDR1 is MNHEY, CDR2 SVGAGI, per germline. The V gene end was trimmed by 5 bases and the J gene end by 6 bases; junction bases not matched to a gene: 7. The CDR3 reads CASSRYRGLDGYTF. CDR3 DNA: TGTGCCAGCAGTCGCTACAGGGGGCTAGATGGCTACACCTTC.

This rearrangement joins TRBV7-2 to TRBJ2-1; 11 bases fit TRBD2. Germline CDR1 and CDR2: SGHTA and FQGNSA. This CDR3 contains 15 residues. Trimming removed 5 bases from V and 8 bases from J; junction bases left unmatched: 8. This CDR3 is CASSNSGGAFHEQFF. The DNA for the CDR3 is TGTGCCAGCAGCAATAGCGGGGGGGCCTTCCATGAGCAGTTCTTC.

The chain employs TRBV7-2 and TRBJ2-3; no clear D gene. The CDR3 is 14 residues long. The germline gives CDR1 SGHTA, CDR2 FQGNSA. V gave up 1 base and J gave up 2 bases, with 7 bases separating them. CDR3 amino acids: CASSLGAYTDTQYF. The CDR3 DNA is TGTGCCAGCAGCTTAGGGGCCTACACAGATACGCAGTATTTT.